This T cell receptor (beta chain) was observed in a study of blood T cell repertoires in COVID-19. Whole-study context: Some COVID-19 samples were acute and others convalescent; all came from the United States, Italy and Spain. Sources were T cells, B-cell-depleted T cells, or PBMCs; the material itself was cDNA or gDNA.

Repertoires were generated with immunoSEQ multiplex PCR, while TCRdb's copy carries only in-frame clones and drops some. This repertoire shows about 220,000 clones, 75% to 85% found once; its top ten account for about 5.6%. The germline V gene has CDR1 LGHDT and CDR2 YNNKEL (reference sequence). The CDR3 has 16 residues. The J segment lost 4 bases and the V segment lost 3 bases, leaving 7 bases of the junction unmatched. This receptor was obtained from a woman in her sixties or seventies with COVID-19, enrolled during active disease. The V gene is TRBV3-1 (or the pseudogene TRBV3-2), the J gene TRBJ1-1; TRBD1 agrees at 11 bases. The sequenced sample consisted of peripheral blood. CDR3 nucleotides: TGTGCCAGCAGCCAGCTGGGACAGGGGGTTGGCACTGAAGCTTTCTTT. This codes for CASSQLGQGVGTEAFF.